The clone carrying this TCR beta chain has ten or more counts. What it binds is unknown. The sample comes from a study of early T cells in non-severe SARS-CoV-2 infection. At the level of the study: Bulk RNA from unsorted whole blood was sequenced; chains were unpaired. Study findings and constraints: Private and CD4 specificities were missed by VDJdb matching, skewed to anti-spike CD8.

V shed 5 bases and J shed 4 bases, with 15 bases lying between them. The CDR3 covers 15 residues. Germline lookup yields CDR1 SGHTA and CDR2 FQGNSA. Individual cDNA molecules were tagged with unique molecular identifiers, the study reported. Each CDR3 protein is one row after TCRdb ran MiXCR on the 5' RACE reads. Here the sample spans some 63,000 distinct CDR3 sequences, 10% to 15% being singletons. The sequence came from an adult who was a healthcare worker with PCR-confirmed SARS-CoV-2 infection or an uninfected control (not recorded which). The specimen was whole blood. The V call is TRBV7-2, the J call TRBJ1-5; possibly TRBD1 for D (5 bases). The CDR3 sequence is CASSPFGTSNQPQHF. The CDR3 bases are TGTGCCAGCAGCCCCTTCGGGACTTCGAATCAGCCCCAGCATTTT.